The next 25 T cell receptor beta chains were all read from a single sample in a study of shared clonotypes between healthy human individuals. Sequencing was performed with immunoSEQ multiplex PCR; in TCRdb, only in-frame clones are kept and a portion is missing. The table shows around 510,000 clones, with 95% to 96% occurring only once. Material for sequencing was naive CD4+ T cells sorted from blood. Subset given: CD45RA+ positively selected. These receptors were taken from a woman in her twenties or thirties in good health.

The chain has TRBV4-1 and TRBJ2-7, with 11 bases matching TRBD2. The germline gives CDR1 MGHRA, CDR2 YSYEKL. V shed 6 bases and J 3 bases; nucleotides not matched to a gene: 10. The CDR3 consists of 16 residues. This CDR3 is CASRPHGTSGDYEQYF. The CDR3 DNA follows: TGCGCCAGCAGACCTCACGGGACTAGCGGAGACTACGAGCAGTACTTC.

This rearrangement joins TRBV7-2 to TRBJ2-7; 9 bases are a match to TRBD2. V shed 5 bases, J shed 3 bases, and the junction held 8 bases outside the gene matches. CDR1 and CDR2 from the germline V gene are SGHTA and FQGNSA. This CDR3 has 15 residues. CDR3 protein: CASSPNSGSYYEQYF. CDR3 sequence (DNA): TGTGCCAGCAGCCCTAATAGCGGGAGTTACTACGAGCAGTACTTC. Full variable domain (outside the CDR3, taken from reference TRBV7-2 and TRBJ2-7): GAGVSQSPSNKVTEKGKDVELRCDPISGHTALYWYRQSLGQGLEFLIYFQGNSAPDKSGLPSDRFSAERTGGSVSTLTIQRTQQEDSAVYLCASSPNSGSYYEQYFGPGTRLTVT.

A single count supports this clone. The genes are TRBV6-6 and TRBJ2-5; D gene ambiguous. The CDR3 spans 16 residues. V shed 5 bases and J shed 2 bases, with 18 bases lying between them. Germline CDR1 is MNHNY and CDR2 is SVGAGI (reference sequence). The CDR3 DNA reads as TGTGCCAGCAGTCCAACGCCGTCAAGACCGCAAGAGACCCAGTACTTC. Translating it yields CASSPTPSRPQETQYF.

The chain couples TRBV7-6 to TRBJ2-1, with no clear D. CDR1 is SGHVS and CDR2 is FNYEAQ in the germline V gene. The V end lost 4 bases, the J end lost 8 bases, and 21 bases lay between the germline ends. This CDR3 contains 16 residues. The CDR3 spells CASSSVQPEVMDEQFF. CDR3 in DNA: TGTGCCAGCAGCTCTGTCCAACCTGAAGTAATGGATGAGCAGTTCTTC.

V and J are TRBV2 and TRBJ2-5, with 13 bases matching TRBD2. Trimming at V came to 4 bases and at J to 11 bases, leaving 4 bases not matched to a gene. Germline CDR1 and CDR2: SNHLY and FYNNEI. This CDR3 has 13 residues. The CDR3 DNA follows: TGTGCCAGCAGTGCAGGGACTAGCGGGAAGCAGTACTTC. Protein: CASSAGTSGKQYF.

In the case of this clone: At one end, the junction sequence differs from germline, possibly due to a read error. V usage is TRBV7-2 and J usage is TRBJ2-7, with 10 bases lining up with TRBD2. This CDR3 has 13 residues. Per germline, CDR1 SGHTA and CDR2 FQGNSA. The CDR3 here is CASSPSIAGGPLF. CDR3 nucleotide sequence: TGTGCCAGCAGCCCAAGCATAGCGGGAGGACCCCTATTC.

The rearrangement links TRBV28 to TRBJ1-1, with D possibly TRBD1 on 5 matching bases. Trimming removed 6 bases at V and 4 bases at J, with 9 bases between. CDR3 size: 12 residues. In germline, CDR1 is MDHEN, CDR2 SYDVKM. The CDR3 protein is CASSEGFTEAFF. Written as DNA, the CDR3 is TGTGCCAGCAGCGAGGGGTTCACTGAAGCTTTCTTT.

The V call is TRBV28, the J call TRBJ2-4, with a possible D match to TRBD2 (6 bases). The CDR3 spans 13 residues. Trimming took 7 bases from V and 8 from J, leaving 15 bases between them. Germline values: CDR1 MDHEN, CDR2 SYDVKM. CDR3 DNA sequence: TGTGCCAGCATCGGCGGGGTGGGGGACATTCAGTACTTC. It specifies CASIGGVGDIQYF.

The V call is TRBV7-9, the J call TRBJ1-5; D gene uncertain. Germline lookup yields CDR1 SEHNR and CDR2 FQNEAQ (reference sequence). The V and J ends lost 2 bases and 4 bases respectively, with 6 bases between them. The CDR3 has 13 amino acids. The CDR3 reads CASSLSQNQPQHF. CDR3 DNA: TGTGCCAGCAGCTTATCGCAGAATCAGCCCCAGCATTTT.

Details on this clone: Compared with germline, one end of the junction differs, possibly owing to a read error. This chain links TRBV19 with TRBJ1-2; D is unclear. Germline loops: CDR1 LNHDA, CDR2 SQIVND (reference sequence). The CDR3 is made up of 14 amino acids. The CDR3 sequence: CASRLTGSQKSGLF. The CDR3 coding sequence is TGTGCCAGTAGGCTCACCGGGTCCCAAAAAAGCGGTCTCTTC.

The J gene is TRBJ2-3, the V gene TRBV9; D is possibly TRBD1 (5 bases). The CDR3 covers 17 residues. Germline CDR1 SGDLS, CDR2 YYNGEE. V lost 0 bases and J lost 1, with 15 bases in between. CDR3 region: CASSVAVTDSRTDTQYF. CDR3 DNA sequence: TGTGCCAGCAGCGTAGCCGTGACAGATTCCCGCACAGATACGCAGTATTTT.

V is TRBV14 and J is TRBJ2-4; 7 bases agree with TRBD1. This CDR3 has 13 residues. Trimming at V came to 6 bases and at J to 6 bases, leaving 5 bases not matched to a gene. Germline V lookup: CDR1 SGHDN, CDR2 FVKESK. The CDR3 spells CASRGHRGNIQYF. The CDR3 DNA is TGTGCCAGCAGAGGACACAGGGGAAACATTCAGTACTTC.

The chain combines TRBV10-1 with TRBJ2-7, with 7 bases identical to TRBD2. The V gene's germline CDR1 is WNHNN and CDR2 SYGVQD (reference sequence). This CDR3 has 13 residues. With V trimmed by 8 bases and J by 5 bases, 9 bases remained unmatched. CDR3 amino acids: CASAPAGVDEQYF. The CDR3, as DNA: TGCGCCAGCGCCCCGGCGGGGGTGGACGAGCAGTACTTC.

The rearrangement uses TRBV5-1 and TRBJ1-1; D is possibly TRBD1 (5 bases). In germline, CDR1 is SGHRS, CDR2 YFSETQ. With 6 bases removed from V and 3 bases from J, the gap between germline ends came to 15 bases. The CDR3 contains 14 residues. CDR3 region: CASTPWGGHTEAFF. In DNA form, the CDR3 reads TGCGCCAGCACCCCATGGGGGGGTCACACTGAAGCTTTCTTT.

The V and J genes are TRBV4-1 and TRBJ2-5; 8 bases are shared with TRBD2. The J call may be faulty, since TRBJ2-7 better matches the DNA end. In germline, CDR1 is MGHRA, CDR2 YSYEKL. The CDR3 contains 16 residues. The CDR3 nucleotides are TGCGCCAGCAGCAAGGTCGGAGGCGGGAGGTCCTACGAGCAGTACTTC. Its translation: CASSKVGGGRSYEQYF.

The chain has TRBV28 and TRBJ2-7, with TRBD1 matching over 7 bases. The CDR3 consists of 12 residues. Germline CDR1 MDHEN, CDR2 SYDVKM. J gave up 8 bases and V 5 bases, and 6 bases lay outside the gene matches. The CDR3 nucleotides are TGTGCCAGCAGTCTGAAGACAGGGAAGCAGTACTTC. Its translation is CASSLKTGKQYF.

The chain combines TRBV19 with TRBJ2-7, with 9 bases lining up with TRBD1. Germline CDR1 reads LNHDA; CDR2 reads SQIVND (reference sequence). This CDR3 spans 17 amino acids. V was pared by 5 bases and J by 0 bases, with 11 bases of the junction left unmatched. The CDR3 sequence: CASSPPGQGISSYEQYF. In DNA form, the CDR3 reads TGTGCCAGTAGTCCTCCGGGACAGGGCATATCCTCCTACGAGCAGTACTTC.

This chain links TRBV7-6 with TRBJ2-7; D gene unclear. The CDR3 contains 18 residues. Trimming took 3 bases from V and 3 from J, leaving 24 bases between them. The germline CDR1 and CDR2 sequences are SGHVS and FNYEAQ. The CDR3 coding sequence is TGTGCCAGCAGCTTTACACCCCACGGGTCTGACATGAACTACGAGCAGTACTTC. Translated, it gives CASSFTPHGSDMNYEQYF.

The chain links TRBV7-2 to TRBJ2-2, with D unclear. Germline assignment: CDR1 SGHTA and CDR2 FQGNSA. Trimming stripped 4 bases from V and 4 bases from J, with 4 bases between. There are 12 residues in the CDR3. In nucleotides, the CDR3 is TGTGCCAGCAGCTCGAGCACCGGGGAGCTGTTTTTT. It translates to CASSSSTGELFF.

The rearrangement joins TRBV27 to TRBJ1-5; 7 positions agree with TRBD1. Looked up from germline, CDR1 is MNHEY and CDR2 is SMNVEV (reference sequence). V lost 6 bases to trimming and J lost 2 bases; unmatched junction nucleotides: 10. The CDR3 loop spans 16 amino acids. The CDR3 DNA reads as TGTGCCAGCAGCCAGACAGGGTCTCTTGGCAATCAGCCCCAGCATTTT. Protein product: CASSQTGSLGNQPQHF.

This chain connects TRBV7-2 to TRBJ2-5, with a possible D match to TRBD2 (5 bases). The ends were cut back, 3 bases at V and 1 base at J, with 6 bases in the middle. Germline assignment: CDR1 SGHTA and CDR2 FQGNSA. The CDR3 contains 13 residues. The CDR3 reads CASSFTSQETQYF. The DNA of the CDR3 is TGTGCCAGCAGCTTCACTAGCCAAGAGACCCAGTACTTC. Based on the CDR3 plus reference TRBV7-2 and TRBJ2-5, the full variable domain is GAGVSQSPSNKVTEKGKDVELRCDPISGHTALYWYRQSLGQGLEFLIYFQGNSAPDKSGLPSDRFSAERTGGSVSTLTIQRTQQEDSAVYLCASSFTSQETQYFGPGTRLLVL.

The V call is TRBV28, the J call TRBJ2-5; the D gene is possibly TRBD1 (6 bases). Per germline, CDR1 MDHEN and CDR2 SYDVKM. Trimming left V 3 bases short and J 5 bases short, with 10 bases between. The CDR3 totals 13 residues. The CDR3 DNA reads as TGTGCCAGCAGTTTTGGGGGCTGGGAGACCCAGTACTTC. Protein product: CASSFGGWETQYF.

The V and J genes are TRBV6-5 and TRBJ2-7, with D unresolved. Germline CDR1 and CDR2: MNHEY and SVGAGI. Trimming removed 0 bases at V and 2 bases at J, with 8 bases between. CDR3 length: 14 amino acids. This chain's CDR3 is CASSYSNRAYEQYF. CDR3 DNA: TGTGCCAGCAGTTACTCGAATAGGGCCTACGAGCAGTACTTC.

The chain links TRBV28 to TRBJ2-7; the match to TRBD1 covers 9 bases. Trimming cost V 6 bases and J 7 bases; bases outside gene matches: 7. This CDR3 has 13 amino acids. Germline CDR1 and CDR2: MDHEN and SYDVKM. The CDR3 DNA sequence: TGTGCCAGCAGACGGGACAGGGATGGGGAGCAGTACTTC. Its protein product is CASRRDRDGEQYF.

The chain employs TRBV30 and TRBJ2-7, with 8 bases aligning to TRBD2. Germline CDR1 GTSNPN, CDR2 SVGIG (reference sequence). Germline trimming cut 2 bases from V and 2 bases from J; bases unmatched to any gene: 11. The CDR3 sequence is 16 residues long. The CDR3 nucleotides are TGTGCCTGGAGTTTCTATAGCGGGAATGTCCCCTACGAGCAGTACTTC. It is translated as CAWSFYSGNVPYEQYF.